Each of the 15 T cell receptor beta chains below was sequenced from the same sample in a study of molecular identifiers for immune sequencing clone quantification. TCRdb used MiXCR to reprocess the PCR reads, holding one entry per CDR3 protein. The sample includes roughly 100,000 distinct CDR3 sequences, around 30% of them seen just once. Sample: naive CD8+ T cells from blood, with Jurkat cell RNA spiked in. Documented subset: FACS-sorted CD8+CD4-CCR7+CD45RA+ naive T cells. The receptors originated from a human donor in good health. Some libraries in this study had Jurkat cell RNA spiked in.

This clonotype was observed a handful of times. This chain uses TRBV10-3 with TRBJ2-2, with D uncertain. V was cut by 0 bases and J by 7 bases, with 6 bases left in between. The CDR3 length is 13 residues. Germline V gives CDR1 ENHRY, CDR2 SYGVKD. The CDR3 DNA reads TGTGCCATCAGTGAGTCGAGGAGCGGGGAGCTGTTTTTT. Translated: CAISESRSGELFF.

This chain uses TRBV3-1 with TRBJ2-7, with D possibly being TRBD1 or TRBD2 (5 bases each). The CDR3 length is 16 residues. V was shortened by 1 base and J by 2 bases, with 15 bases between the two germline ends. CDR1 is LGHDT, CDR2 YNNKEL, per germline (reference sequence). CDR3 bases: TGTGCCAGCAGCCAAGCTCCCGGGACGGTGACCTACGAGCAGTACTTC. Translating it yields CASSQAPGTVTYEQYF.

On this clonotype itself: At one end, the junction sequence differs from germline, possibly due to a read error. The chain uses TRBV20-1 and TRBJ1-4; 10 nucleotides align to TRBD1. The CDR3 spans 13 residues. Germline-derived CDR1 and CDR2 are DFQATT and SNEGSKA (reference sequence). The chain's CDR3 is CSAGGTGDVGGVF. In nucleotides, the CDR3 is TGCAGTGCAGGGGGGACAGGGGATGTCGGTGGAGTTTTT.

This clonotype was detected a few times. The chain employs TRBV4-1 and TRBJ2-3, with TRBD2 matching over 8 bases. Germline loops: CDR1 MGHRA, CDR2 YSYEKL. Trimming took 4 bases from V and 4 from J; bases not matched to a gene: 13. This CDR3 spans 17 amino acids. In nucleotides, the CDR3 is TGCGCCAGCAGCCTACGCCAACTAGCGGTAGTAGCAGATACGCAGTATTTT. This translates into CASSLRQLAVVADTQYF.

Comments on this clonotype: One base away lies a much larger clone, so this may be a sequencing read error. CDR3 region: CASNRLTGGDPEAFF. In DNA, the CDR3 is TGTGCCAGCAACCGGCTCACAGGGGGAGACCCTGAAGCTTTCTTT. The gene calls are TRBV27 and TRBJ1-1, with 8 nucleotides matching TRBD1. The CDR3 consists of 15 residues. CDR1 is MNHEY and CDR2 is SMNVEV in the germline V gene (reference sequence). The junction had 13 bases not matched to a gene; V was cut back by 7 bases and J by 6 bases.

Ten or more counts support this clonotype. The J gene is TRBJ2-3, the V gene TRBV4-3, with 7 bases aligning to TRBD2. This CDR3 comprises 15 residues. Germline V gene lookup returns CDR1 LGHNA and CDR2 YSLEER. V was clipped by 1 base and J by 4 bases; unmatched bases: 5. CDR3: CASSQVAGAADTQYF. The CDR3 DNA sequence: TGCGCCAGCAGCCAAGTTGCGGGAGCCGCAGATACGCAGTATTTT.

The chain uses TRBV2 and TRBJ1-5; D not resolved. Between the trimmed V and J ends, which lost 4 bases and 0 bases, there was a span of 7 bases. Germline CDR1 and CDR2: SNHLY and FYNNEI. CDR3 length: 14 amino acids. The CDR3 is CASSGEDSNQPQHF. CDR3 DNA sequence: TGTGCCAGCAGTGGTGAAGATAGCAATCAGCCCCAGCATTTT.

The chain combines TRBV19 with TRBJ2-7; 9 bases match TRBD1. Per germline, CDR1 LNHDA and CDR2 SQIVND (reference sequence). V shed 6 bases and J 2 bases; nucleotides not matched to a gene: 5. The CDR3 contains 14 residues. The CDR3 region has the DNA TGTGCCAGTAGCGCGGGACAGGGACCCTACGAGCAGTACTTC. It specifies CASSAGQGPYEQYF.

The V gene is TRBV7-7, the J gene TRBJ2-7; D may be TRBD2 (7 bases). The germline V gene encodes CDR1 SSHAT and CDR2 FNYEAQ (reference sequence). The CDR3 covers 15 residues. The V end was cut by 1 base, the J end by 5 bases, with 15 bases between. As DNA, the CDR3 is TGTGCCAGCAGCTTAGGGCGGGGGCTTGGCGACGAGCAGTACTTC. Encoded protein: CASSLGRGLGDEQYF.

The rearrangement links TRBV5-3 to TRBJ2-7; a possible D gene is TRBD2 (5 bases). Being an ORF, TRBV5-3 has a function that is uncertain. V was shortened by 8 bases and J by 6 bases, with 21 bases between the two germline ends. The CDR3 has 14 residues. The DNA of the CDR3 is TGTGCCAGCAGCATCGGACTCCCCCCCGCCGAGCAGTACTTC. Its protein is CASSIGLPPAEQYF.

This clonotype was counted only a few times. This chain connects TRBV4-2 to TRBJ1-6, with no clear D. The CDR3 has 15 residues. With 0 bases removed from V and 5 bases from J, the gap between germline ends came to 8 bases. Germline CDR1 is LGHNA and CDR2 is YNFKEQ. The CDR3 loop is CASSQDLGHNSPLHF. The CDR3 DNA follows: TGTGCCAGCAGCCAAGATTTGGGCCATAATTCACCCCTCCACTTT.

In regard to this clonotype: A single base separates this from a much larger clone, so it may be a read error. The CDR3 end shows no conserved phenylalanine or tryptophan, and so a read error is likely. V gene TRBV28 combines with J gene TRBJ1-1; perhaps TRBD1 as D (5 bases). Germline CDR1 MDHEN, CDR2 SYDVKM. V lost 6 bases and J 1 base, leaving 12 bases between the germline ends. The CDR3 extends over 14 amino acids. The CDR3 coding sequence is TGTGCCAGCAGCCCGAGGACAAGGAACACTGAAGCTTTCTTA. Protein sequence: CASSPRTRNTEAFL.

This clonotype appeared many times. The chain uses TRBV13 and TRBJ1-5; TRBD1 aligns across 7 bases. Trimming removed 0 bases from V and 10 bases from J; junction bases left unmatched: 6. The CDR3 length is 14 residues. Germline V gene sequence: CDR1 PRHDT, CDR2 FYEKMQ (reference sequence). CDR3 bases: TGTGCCAGCAGCTTAGGAGGGGGCAACATACCCCAGCATTTT. It codes for CASSLGGGNIPQHF.

This clonotype was observed a few times. The J gene is TRBJ1-5, the V gene TRBV27, with unresolved D. This CDR3 contains 15 residues. The germline V and J ends were trimmed by 0 bases and 3 bases, with 9 bases remaining between them. Germline CDR1 is MNHEY and CDR2 is SMNVEV (reference sequence). The CDR3 reads CASSLSATYNQPQHF. CDR3 in DNA: TGTGCCAGCAGTTTATCAGCCACTTACAATCAGCCCCAGCATTTT.

This clonotype was counted only a few times. The chain uses TRBV6-6 and TRBJ2-2, with 10 bases identical to TRBD2. The CDR3 contains 16 residues. J was trimmed by 1 base and V by 6 bases; bases with no gene match: 5. The germline V gene has CDR1 MNHNY and CDR2 SVGAGI (reference sequence). CDR3 coding DNA: TGTGCCAGCAGCCACCCTAGCGGGAGGAACACCGGGGAGCTGTTTTTT. This codes for CASSHPSGRNTGELFF.